The rows below give T cell receptor beta chains drawn from one sample of a study of blood T cells in healthy people across ages. In TCRdb, the 5' RACE reads were re-called with MiXCR into one record per CDR3 protein. The sample has around 870,000 distinct CDR3 sequences, around 30% seen once. Sequencing used blood. The source of these receptors is an elderly woman in good health. The CDR3 runs from the conserved cysteine through the conserved F or W. Each record gives: CDR3 protein, CDR3 DNA, J gene, V gene, D gene, clone size. D genes are given only for firm matches. A row's size may be missing; if present it is once, few, many or a size class.

CDR3: CASSFRLQEAGANVLTF; DNA: TGCGCCAGCAGCTTTCGTTTGCAGGAGGCTGGGGCCAACGTCCTGACTTTC; J: TRBJ2-6; V: TRBV5-1; D: .; size: few
CDR3: CASSLIGRYTF; DNA: TGTGCCAGCAGCCTGATCGGGAGATACACCTTC; J: TRBJ1-2; V: TRBV3-1; D: .; size: many
CDR3: CASKDRIVTDTQYF; DNA: TGTGCCAGCAAGGACCGGATCGTCACAGATACGCAGTATTTT; J: TRBJ2-3; V: TRBV27; D: .; size: many
CDR3: CSATLQGAAYGYTF; DNA: TGCAGTGCTACCCTACAGGGCGCAGCTTATGGCTACACCTTC; J: TRBJ1-2; V: TRBV20-1; D: .; size: few
CDR3: CASSSIGGYNEQFF; DNA: TGTGCCAGCAGCTCAATAGGAGGCTACAATGAGCAGTTCTTC; J: TRBJ2-1; V: TRBV11-2; D: .; size: many
CDR3: CASSELGKETQYF; DNA: TGTGCCAGCAGTGAATTGGGGAAAGAGACCCAGTACTTC; J: TRBJ2-5; V: TRBV6-1; D: .; size: many
CDR3: CASSLLVNSEAFF; DNA: TGTGCCAGCAGCTTGTTAGTGAACTCTGAAGCTTTCTTT; J: TRBJ1-1; V: TRBV7-9; D: .; size: .
CDR3: CSAIPLRVVSYNEQFF; DNA: TGCAGTGCGATCCCTTTGCGGGTCGTCTCCTACAATGAGCAGTTCTTC; J: TRBJ2-1; V: TRBV20-1; D: .; size: .
CDR3: CASSPGVTGLTEAFF; DNA: TGTGCCAGCAGTCCGGGGGTCACCGGGCTAACTGAAGCTTTCTTT; J: TRBJ1-1; V: TRBV12-3/TRBV12-4; D: .; size: many
CDR3: CAGSLESNSGETQYF; DNA: TGTGCCGGCAGCCTCGAGAGTAACTCCGGTGAGACCCAGTACTTC; J: TRBJ2-5; V: TRBV7-6; D: .; size: .
CDR3: CASSLRTANYGYTF; DNA: TGTGCCAGCAGCTTACGGACAGCTAACTATGGCTACACCTTC; J: TRBJ1-2; V: TRBV7-9; D: .; size: many
CDR3: CASSRSRGGGMGMETQYF; DNA: TGTGCCAGCAGCCGCTCGAGAGGGGGGGGCATGGGGATGGAGACCCAGTACTTC; J: TRBJ2-5; V: TRBV7-9; D: .; size: few
CDR3: CASSTRGIQYF; DNA: TGTGCCAGCAGTACCCGTGGGATTCAGTACTTC; J: TRBJ2-4; V: TRBV6-5; D: .; size: many
CDR3: CASSLTGDGNSPLHF; DNA: TGTGCCAGCAGCTTAACGGGAGACGGTAATTCACCCCTCCACTTT; J: TRBJ1-6; V: TRBV7-9; D: .; size: many
CDR3: CSASVDTQYF; DNA: TGCAGTGCTAGCGTCGATACGCAGTATTTT; J: TRBJ2-3; V: TRBV20-1; D: .; size: many